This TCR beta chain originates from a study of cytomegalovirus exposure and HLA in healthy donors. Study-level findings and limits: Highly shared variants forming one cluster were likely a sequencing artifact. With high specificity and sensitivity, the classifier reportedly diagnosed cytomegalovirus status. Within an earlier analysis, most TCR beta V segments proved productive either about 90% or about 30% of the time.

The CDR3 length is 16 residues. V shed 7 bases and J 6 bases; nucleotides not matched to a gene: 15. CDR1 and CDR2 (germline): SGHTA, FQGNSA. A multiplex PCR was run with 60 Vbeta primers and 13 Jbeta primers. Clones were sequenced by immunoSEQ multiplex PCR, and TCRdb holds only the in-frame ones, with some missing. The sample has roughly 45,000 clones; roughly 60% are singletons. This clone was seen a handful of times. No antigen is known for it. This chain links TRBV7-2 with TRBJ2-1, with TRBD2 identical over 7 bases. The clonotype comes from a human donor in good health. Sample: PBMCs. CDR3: CASTPGGGRGVNEQFF. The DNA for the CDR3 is TGTGCCAGCACTCCTGGCGGGGGTAGAGGAGTCAATGAGCAGTTCTTC.